The TCR beta chain under discussion was sequenced for a study of T cell repertoires in cytomegalovirus infection. This clonotype was seen a few times. What it recognizes is unknown. A single record per CDR3 protein comes from TCRdb applying MiXCR to the reads. The data show about 330,000 distinct CDR3 sequences, nearly 35% seen once. The sequencing here drew on cultured PBMCs, taken from culture after CMV antigen stimulation. The receptor's source is a human donor in good health (CMV status not recorded). Some clones in this sample may be carry-over from other donors' samples.

The CDR3 reads CASSLAGSTYGYTF. CDR3 DNA sequence: TGTGCCAGCAGCTTAGCAGGGTCGACCTATGGCTACACCTTC. This sequence joins TRBV7-9 and TRBJ1-2, with D uncertain. The V gene's germline CDR1 is SEHNR and CDR2 FQNEAQ (reference sequence). Trimming took off 0 bases at V and 4 bases at J, with 9 bases between the two ends. The CDR3 covers 14 residues.